This T cell receptor (beta chain) was sequenced for a study of HIV-infected patients and healthy controls. TCRdb used MiXCR to reprocess the 5' RACE reads, holding one entry per CDR3 protein. The sample has 55,000 to 70,000 distinct CDR3 sequences, under 25% seen once. Looked up from germline, CDR1 is ENHRY and CDR2 is SYGVKD. Between the trimmed V and J ends, which lost 3 bases and 4 bases, there was a span of 18 bases. This CDR3 is built from 16 residues. The TCR sequence derives from a human donor in good health. The chain couples TRBV10-3 to TRBJ1-2; no clear D gene. The sequenced sample consisted of CD4+ T cells from blood. The CDR3 nucleotides are TGTGCCATCAGTGATCAGACCCGGGCACGCCTCTATGGCTACACCTTC. Protein: CAISDQTRARLYGYTF.